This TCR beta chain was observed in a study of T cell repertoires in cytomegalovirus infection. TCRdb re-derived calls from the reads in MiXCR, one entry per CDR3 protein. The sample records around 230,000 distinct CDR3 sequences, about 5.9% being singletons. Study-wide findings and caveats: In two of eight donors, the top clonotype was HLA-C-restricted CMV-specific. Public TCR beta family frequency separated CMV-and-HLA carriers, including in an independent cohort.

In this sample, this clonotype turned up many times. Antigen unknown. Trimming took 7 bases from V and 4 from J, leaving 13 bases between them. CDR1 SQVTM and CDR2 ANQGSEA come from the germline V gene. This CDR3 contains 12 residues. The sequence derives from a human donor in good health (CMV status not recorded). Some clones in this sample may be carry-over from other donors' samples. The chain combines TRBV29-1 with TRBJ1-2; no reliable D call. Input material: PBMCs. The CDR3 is CSAVQSIYGYTF. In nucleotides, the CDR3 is TGCAGCGCCGTTCAGAGTATCTATGGCTACACCTTC.